This T cell receptor (beta chain) comes out of a study of cytomegalovirus exposure and HLA in healthy donors. Study as a whole: HLA-typed donors were the source of 90 million or so unique TCRs, which an early data release held.

This PCR relied on a set of 60 Vbeta primers and 13 Jbeta primers. Clones were sequenced by immunoSEQ multiplex PCR, and TCRdb holds only the in-frame ones, with some missing. The sample has approximately 200,000 clones, 70% to 75% seen once; the top ten hold more than 4.5%. Points on this clone: Its antigen is as yet unknown. The junction and the germline gene differ at one end; a read error may be behind it.

Findings of the study overall: The HLA-A and HLA-B alleles of most subjects were reportedly predicted accurately from TCR beta sequences. Cytomegalovirus association was listed for about 150 TCR beta chains. Donors belonging to an Asian-associated ancestry cluster reportedly showed fewer N-insertions in productive TCRs than the approximately 640-donor mean, according to what a later analysis found.

The TCR sequence derives from a man aged 30-40 years in good health and CMV-seropositive. The sequenced sample was PBMCs.

This CDR3 reads CASSLGRGSDEQFF. CDR3 in DNA: TGTGCTAGCAGCTTAGGCCGGGGTTCCGATGAGCAGTTCTTC. The chain employs TRBV7-7 and TRBJ2-1, with TRBD2 as a possible D gene (5 bases). CDR3 length equals 14 residues. Germline V CDR1 and CDR2: SSHAT, FNYEAQ (reference sequence).